These 6 T cell receptor beta chains share one sample of origin, sequenced in a study of blood T cell repertoires in COVID-19. Here immunoSEQ multiplex PCR was the method, and the copy in TCRdb shows in-frame clones only, minus some. The sample contains 60,000 to 75,000 clones, around 84% of which appear only once. Sequencing was done on a sample of peripheral blood. These receptor sequences come from an elderly woman with acute or convalescent COVID-19.

This clone was counted once. CDR3 residues: CASSSRGGAVEDTQYF. CDR3 coding DNA: TGTGCCAGCAGCTCCAGAGGGGGGGCGGTTGAAGATACGCAGTATTTT. This chain uses TRBV9 with TRBJ2-3; a weak D match, TRBD2 (7 bases). CDR1 is SGDLS and CDR2 is YYNGEE in the germline V gene. CDR3 size: 16 residues. Trimming shortened V by 4 bases and J by 5 bases, and 20 bases separated the two germline ends.

This clone was seen just once. The chain uses TRBV29-1 and TRBJ2-2; D uncertain. V dropped 7 bases and J dropped 4 bases, with 10 bases sitting between them. This CDR3 is 12 amino acids long. Germline assignment: CDR1 SQVTM and CDR2 ANQGSEA. Here the CDR3 reads CSARSVTGELFF. The CDR3 bases are TGCAGCGCCCGGAGTGTCACCGGGGAGCTGTTTTTT.

The chain couples TRBV30 to TRBJ1-2, with D hard to call. Per the germline V gene, CDR1 is GTSNPN and CDR2 is SVGIG (reference sequence). V lost 3 bases, J lost 0 bases, and 11 bases lay in between. The length of the CDR3 is 14 residues. The CDR3 DNA sequence: TGTGCCTGGAGGCTCAAGAGGGCTAACTATGGCTACACCTTC. Translated, it gives CAWRLKRANYGYTF. Full variable domain (outside the CDR3, taken from reference TRBV30 and TRBJ1-2): SQTIHQWPATLVQPVGSPLSLECTVEGTSNPNLYWYRQAAGRGLQLLFYSVGIGQISSEVPQNLSASRPQDRQFILSSKKLLLSDSGFYLCAWRLKRANYGYTFGSGTRLTVV.

The chain uses TRBV5-4 and TRBJ2-3; D gene ambiguous. The CDR3 covers 13 residues. V gave up 5 bases and J gave up 4 bases, with 11 bases separating them. Germline CDR1 and CDR2: SGHNT and YYREEE (reference sequence). Here the CDR3 DNA reads TGTGCCAGCAGGCTGGCGGCGGCAGATACGCAGTATTTT. Protein sequence: CASRLAAADTQYF.

The V gene is TRBV2, the J gene TRBJ2-1; TRBD1 matches at 7 bases. The V gene's germline CDR1 is SNHLY and CDR2 FYNNEI. The CDR3 has 13 amino acids. The J segment lost 7 bases and the V segment lost 2 bases, leaving 2 bases of the junction unmatched. This chain's CDR3 is CASSENRGNEQFF. The CDR3 region has the DNA TGTGCCAGCAGTGAAAACAGGGGAAATGAGCAGTTCTTC.

This clone was seen more than once but under ten times. The chain is built from TRBV5-6 and TRBJ1-5, with D unresolved. Deletions cut 0 bases from V and 5 bases from J, with 9 bases between. The CDR3 totals 14 residues. In germline, CDR1 is SGHDT, CDR2 YYEEEE. CDR3 bases: TGTGCCAGCAGCTTGGCGTTCGGGGATCAGCCCCAGCATTTT. Translation: CASSLAFGDQPQHF.